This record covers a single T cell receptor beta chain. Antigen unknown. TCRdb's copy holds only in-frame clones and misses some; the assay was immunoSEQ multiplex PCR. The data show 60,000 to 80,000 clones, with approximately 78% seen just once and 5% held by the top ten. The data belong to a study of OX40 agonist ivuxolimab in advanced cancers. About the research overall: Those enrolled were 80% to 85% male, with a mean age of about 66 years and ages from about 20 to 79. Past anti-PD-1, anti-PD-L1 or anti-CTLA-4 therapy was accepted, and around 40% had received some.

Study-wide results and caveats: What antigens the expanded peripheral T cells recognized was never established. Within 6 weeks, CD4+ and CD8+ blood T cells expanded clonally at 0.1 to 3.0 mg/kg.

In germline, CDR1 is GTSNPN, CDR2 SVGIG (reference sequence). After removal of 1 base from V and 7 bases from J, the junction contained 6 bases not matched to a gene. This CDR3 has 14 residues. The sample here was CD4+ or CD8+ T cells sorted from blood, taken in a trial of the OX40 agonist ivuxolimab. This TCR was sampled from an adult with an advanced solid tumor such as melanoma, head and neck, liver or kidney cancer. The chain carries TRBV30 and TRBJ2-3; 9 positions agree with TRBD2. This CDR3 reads CAWSGSGSLYTQYF. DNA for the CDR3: TGTGCCTGGAGTGGTAGCGGGAGTCTGTATACGCAGTATTTT.